This T cell receptor beta chain was found in a study of T cell repertoires in cytomegalovirus infection. Across the study: Evidence of both CMV infection and a matching HLA type came from public TCR beta signatures.

Concerning this clonotype itself: Antigen unknown.

TCRdb analysed the reads with MiXCR anew, one entry per CDR3 protein. The sample lists about 530,000 distinct CDR3 sequences, 26% seen once, with roughly an eighth in the top ten. The study, taken as a whole, reports: HLA-C-restricted, CMV-specific TCR beta clonotypes were dominant ex vivo.

V lost 7 bases and J lost 9, with 10 bases in between. The germline V gene has CDR1 SQVTM and CDR2 ANQGSEA. The CDR3 has 10 residues. This rearrangement joins TRBV29-1 to TRBJ2-1; D gene uncertain. Sequencing was performed on PBMCs. The sequence was collected from a human donor in good health (CMV status not recorded). Some clones in this sample may be carry-over from other donors' samples. CDR3 amino acids: CSALSGEQFF. CDR3 DNA sequence: TGCAGCGCTCTTAGTGGTGAGCAGTTCTTC.